Presented here are 29 T cell receptor beta chains from one specimen sequenced in a study of shared clonotypes between healthy human individuals. Measured with immunoSEQ multiplex PCR; TCRdb has only the in-frame clones, and not every one. The sample includes more than 400,000 clones, 81% of them seen just once. Sequencing input: PBMCs. These receptors all stem from a woman aged 40 to 50 in good health. Some clones in this sample may be carry-over from other donors' samples.

The chain joins TRBV5-1 to TRBJ2-3; 8 positions agree with TRBD1. This CDR3 spans 15 amino acids. Germline V gene sequence: CDR1 SGHRS, CDR2 YFSETQ. V lost 3 bases to trimming and J lost 0 bases; unmatched junction nucleotides: 3. The CDR3 spells CASSWTGPSTDTQYF. The CDR3 coding sequence is TGCGCCAGCAGCTGGACAGGGCCCAGCACAGATACGCAGTATTTT.

The V call is TRBV5-1, the J call TRBJ2-7; 7 bases are a match to TRBD1. V lost 4 bases, J lost 6 bases, and 10 bases stayed unmatched. CDR1 and CDR2 from the germline V gene are SGHRS and YFSETQ. This CDR3 spans 14 amino acids. The CDR3 DNA follows: TGCGCCAGCAGCGTACTGACAGGGTCGGGCGAGCAGTACTTC. Translating it yields CASSVLTGSGEQYF.

The chain couples TRBV7-9 to TRBJ2-6; TRBD1 agrees at 7 bases. This CDR3 contains 15 residues. V dropped 2 bases and J dropped 4; count of bases not matched to a gene: 2. Germline V gives CDR1 SEHNR, CDR2 FQNEAQ (reference sequence). For the CDR3, the DNA is TGTGCCAGCAGCTTACAGGGGGAAGGGGCCAACGTCCTGACTTTC. Translating gives CASSLQGEGANVLTF. Filled out from reference TRBV7-9 and TRBJ2-6, the complete variable domain reads DTGVSQNPRHKITKRGQNVTFRCDPISEHNRLYWYRQTLGQGPEFLTYFQNEAQLEKSRLLSDRFSAERPKGSFSTLEIQRTEQGDSAMYLCASSLQGEGANVLTFGAGSRLTVL.

This sequence joins TRBV28 and TRBJ1-3; TRBD1 is a possible D gene (6 bases). Deletions cut 4 bases from V and 3 bases from J, with 10 bases between. Germline V lookup: CDR1 MDHEN, CDR2 SYDVKM. This CDR3 is 14 amino acids long. The CDR3: CASSWGGLGNTIYF. The CDR3 DNA reads as TGTGCCAGCAGTTGGGGGGGCCTTGGAAACACCATATATTTT.

The chain has TRBV30 and TRBJ2-1; tentatively, D is TRBD1 (6 bases). Germline CDR1 GTSNPN, CDR2 SVGIG (reference sequence). Between the trimmed V and J ends, which lost 1 base and 1 base, there was a span of 17 bases. The CDR3 is 17 residues long. CDR3 DNA: TGTGCCTGGAGTGGGAACAGGGTGGATGGGTCCTACAATGAGCAGTTCTTC. Residues: CAWSGNRVDGSYNEQFF.

J is TRBJ1-1 and V is TRBV30; no firm D call. V was shortened by 4 bases and J by 7 bases, with 10 bases between the two germline ends. The CDR3 covers 11 residues. From germline, CDR1 is GTSNPN and CDR2 SVGIG (reference sequence). The DNA for the CDR3 is TGTGCCTGGACCCCGAAAGGTGAAGCTTTCTTT. Encoded protein: CAWTPKGEAFF.

This chain joins TRBV5-6 and TRBJ1-4; no clear D gene. The CDR3 runs 14 residues. V was trimmed by 5 bases and J by 8 bases, leaving 16 bases between them. Germline CDR1 and CDR2: SGHDT and YYEEEE. The chain's CDR3 is CASSIRVFNEKLFF. Here the CDR3 DNA reads TGTGCCAGCAGTATCCGGGTCTTTAACGAAAAACTGTTTTTT. The full variable domain, in which reference TRBV5-6 and TRBJ1-4 provide the parts outside the CDR3, is DAGVTQSPTHLIKTRGQQVTLRCSPKSGHDTVSWYQQALGQGPQFIFQYYEEEERQRGNFPDRFSGHQFPNYSSELNVNALLLGDSALYLCASSIRVFNEKLFFGSGTQLSVL.

The rearrangement joins TRBV7-3 to TRBJ2-7, with 9 bases lining up with TRBD2. V dropped 4 bases and J dropped 6; count of bases not matched to a gene: 4. This CDR3 is built from 13 residues. Germline CDR1 is SGHTA and CDR2 is FQGTGA. This CDR3 is CASSSIAGAEQYF. The CDR3 DNA is TGTGCCAGCAGCTCTATAGCGGGAGCCGAGCAGTACTTC.

V usage is TRBV11-1 and J usage is TRBJ2-1, with D possibly TRBD2 on 6 matching bases. Germline assignment: CDR1 SGHAT and CDR2 FQDESV (reference sequence). The CDR3 extends over 14 amino acids. V was shortened by 6 bases and J by 7 bases, with 16 bases between the two germline ends. CDR3 amino acids: CASSSPGTGNEQFF. The CDR3 DNA follows: TGTGCCAGCAGTTCCCCCGGGACTGGGAATGAGCAGTTCTTC.

The table lists this clone with a count of one. The chain joins TRBV9 to TRBJ2-3, with D tentatively TRBD2 (5 bases). Germline V lookup: CDR1 SGDLS, CDR2 YYNGEE. Deletions cut 10 bases from V and 2 bases from J, with 11 bases between. The length of the CDR3 is 12 residues. For the CDR3, the DNA is TGTGCCGGTGGGAGTGTCACAGATACGCAGTATTTT. Translating gives CAGGSVTDTQYF.

This rearrangement joins TRBV7-7 to TRBJ2-5; no firm D call. The V end was cut by 5 bases, the J end by 4 bases, with 8 bases between. CDR1 is SSHAT and CDR2 is FNYEAQ in the germline V gene (reference sequence). This CDR3 comprises 12 residues. The CDR3 region is CASSPPGETQYF. As DNA, the CDR3 is TGTGCCAGCAGCCCCCCAGGAGAGACCCAGTACTTC. Together with reference TRBV7-7 and TRBJ2-5, the CDR3 gives the full variable domain: GAGVSQSPRYKVTKRGQDVTLRCDPISSHATLYWYQQALGQGPEFLTYFNYEAQPDKSGLPSDRFSAERPEGSISTLTIQRTEQRDSAMYRCASSPPGETQYFGPGTRLLVL.

J is TRBJ2-5 and V is TRBV27; 7 positions match TRBD1. The DNA matches TRBJ2-7 better at its end, which makes the J call doubtful. The V gene's germline CDR1 is MNHEY and CDR2 SMNVEV (reference sequence). The CDR3 covers 13 residues. CDR3 sequence reads: CASRLTGAYEQYF. CDR3 sequence (DNA): TGTGCCAGCAGACTCACAGGGGCCTACGAGCAGTACTTC.

This clone was detected a few times. The chain's CDR3 is CASSSWTPGFYEQYF. The CDR3 DNA follows: TGTGCCAGCAGCTCCTGGACACCGGGATTCTACGAGCAGTACTTC. This chain connects TRBV7-9 to TRBJ2-7, with D tentatively TRBD1 or TRBD2 (5 bases each). The V gene lost 4 bases and the J gene lost 3 bases, with 16 bases spanning the gap. The CDR3 runs to 15 residues. Germline-derived CDR1 and CDR2 are SEHNR and FQNEAQ (reference sequence).

This chain joins TRBV4-1 and TRBJ2-5; D not certain. Trimming cost V 3 bases and J 3 bases, with 5 bases left between them. The CDR3 length is 12 residues. Germline CDR1 is MGHRA and CDR2 is YSYEKL. The CDR3 sequence: CASSQPEETQYF. The DNA for the CDR3 is TGCGCCAGCAGCCAGCCTGAAGAGACCCAGTACTTC.

This rearrangement joins TRBV9 to TRBJ2-5; 10 bases fit TRBD2. The CDR3 extends over 15 amino acids. Looked up from germline, CDR1 is SGDLS and CDR2 is YYNGEE. V trimming: 4 bases; J trimming: 5 bases; junction bases outside the gene matches: 8. CDR3 nucleotides: TGTGCCAGCAGCCCCTTAGCGGGAGGCAGGGAGACCCAGTACTTC. It codes for CASSPLAGGRETQYF. The entire variable domain, with the rest obtained from reference TRBV9 and TRBJ2-5, is as follows: DSGVTQTPKHLITATGQRVTLRCSPRSGDLSVYWYQQSLDQGLQFLIQYYNGEERAKGNILERFSAQQFPDLHSELNLSSLELGDSALYFCASSPLAGGRETQYFGPGTRLLVL.

The rearrangement joins TRBV27 to TRBJ2-7; 11 bases map to TRBD2. Germline trimming cut 7 bases from V and 0 bases from J; bases unmatched to any gene: 14. There are 18 residues in the CDR3. Germline assignment: CDR1 MNHEY and CDR2 SMNVEV (reference sequence). DNA for the CDR3: TGTGCCAGCATCCTCCCGGGACTAGCGGATTCTGTCTCCTACGAGCAGTACTTC. This sequence encodes CASILPGLADSVSYEQYF.

This clone has more than one count but fewer than ten. The V gene is TRBV9, the J gene TRBJ2-3; the D call may be TRBD1 or TRBD2 (6 bases each). The CDR3 totals 14 residues. The germline V and J ends were trimmed by 0 bases and 5 bases, with 10 bases remaining between them. Germline assignment: CDR1 SGDLS and CDR2 YYNGEE. DNA for the CDR3: TGTGCCAGCAGCGTAGTGGAGGGGGGAGATACGCAGTATTTT. This encodes CASSVVEGGDTQYF.

With respect to this clone: Only one base separates this from a far larger clonotype, so it likely reflects a read error. Different DNA sequences within this sample yield the same CDR3. The chain joins TRBV6-5 to TRBJ1-5; possible D gene TRBD1, 5 bases. CDR3 length: 14 amino acids. Germline CDR1 MNHEY, CDR2 SVGAGI. CDR3: CASSYLGGNQPQHF. The CDR3 bases are TGTGCCAGTAGTTACCTGGGGGGGAATCAGCCCCAGCATTTT.

The rearrangement uses TRBV15 and TRBJ2-7; D might be TRBD2 (5 bases). Germline loops: CDR1 LNHNV, CDR2 YYDKDF (reference sequence). There are 15 residues in the CDR3. V dropped 3 bases and J dropped 6 bases, with 18 bases sitting between them. CDR3: CATSRSWASGGEQYF. Written as DNA, the CDR3 is TGTGCCACCAGCAGGAGCTGGGCTAGTGGAGGCGAGCAGTACTTC.

J is TRBJ2-4 and V is TRBV10-1, with TRBD1 matching 7 bases. The CDR3 covers 19 residues. Per germline, CDR1 WNHNN and CDR2 SYGVQD (reference sequence). Losses at the gene ends were 4 bases for V and 0 bases for J; bases not matched to a gene: 15. The chain's CDR3 is CASSVAPHPGQLAKNIQYF. CDR3 bases: TGCGCCAGCAGTGTAGCCCCCCACCCGGGACAGTTAGCCAAAAACATTCAGTACTTC.

This sequence joins TRBV6-1 and TRBJ1-1, with 7 positions matching TRBD1. The CDR3 consists of 15 residues. V dropped 5 bases and J dropped 2; count of bases not matched to a gene: 8. Germline CDR1 and CDR2: MNHNS and SASEGT. CDR3: CASSSLTGYNTEAFF. DNA of the CDR3: TGTGCCAGCAGTTCCTTGACAGGGTATAACACTGAAGCTTTCTTT.

The chain is built from TRBV7-3 and TRBJ2-3; no clear D gene. The CDR3 is 12 residues long. With 5 bases removed from V and 4 bases from J, the gap between germline ends came to 7 bases. Germline loops: CDR1 SGHTA, CDR2 FQGTGA. In DNA, the CDR3 is TGTGCCAGCAGCGGAGATTCAGATACGCAGTATTTT. Encoded protein: CASSGDSDTQYF.

As concerns this clone: A single base is all that separates this from a far larger clone, so a read error is likely. The chain is built from TRBV28 and TRBJ2-7; D may be TRBD2 (6 bases). Germline lookup yields CDR1 MDHEN and CDR2 SYDVKM. Trimming shortened V by 4 bases and J by 5 bases, and 18 bases separated the two germline ends. The CDR3 loop spans 15 amino acids. CDR3 in DNA: TGTGCCAGCAGTTCCGGGTGTAGCGGTGACGACGAGCAGTACTTC. Protein product: CASSSGCSGDDEQYF. The full variable domain, with the rest looked up from reference TRBV28 and TRBJ2-7, is DVKVTQSSRYLVKRTGEKVFLECVQDMDHENMFWYRQDPGLGLRLIYFSYDVKMKEKGDIPEGYSVSREKKERFSLILESASTNQTSMYLCASSSGCSGDDEQYFGPGTRLTVT.

V and J are TRBV5-1 and TRBJ2-2, with TRBD1 matching 8 bases. With 5 bases clipped from V and 6 bases from J, the junction kept 6 bases outside the gene matches. The CDR3 extends over 14 amino acids. Germline V gene lookup returns CDR1 SGHRS and CDR2 YFSETQ. CDR3 sequence reads: CASSRTGNPGELFF. The CDR3 DNA reads TGCGCCAGCAGTAGGACAGGGAATCCCGGGGAGCTGTTTTTT.

V is TRBV29-1 and J is TRBJ1-1; a weak D match, TRBD1 (5 bases). Germline CDR1 SQVTM, CDR2 ANQGSEA. This CDR3 region has 13 residues. Trimming cost V 3 bases and J 5 bases, with 13 bases left between them. CDR3 region: CSVENWEGTEAFF. CDR3 in DNA: TGCAGCGTTGAGAATTGGGAGGGGACTGAAGCTTTCTTT. The full variable domain, its missing parts supplied by reference TRBV29-1 and TRBJ1-1, is SAVISQKPSRDICQRGTSLTIQCQVDSQVTMMFWYRQQPGQSLTLIATANQGSEATYESGFVIDKFPISRPNLTFSTLTVSNMSPEDSSIYLCSVENWEGTEAFFGQGTRLTVV.

V gene TRBV15 combines with J gene TRBJ2-7; tentatively, D is TRBD1 or TRBD2 (5 bases each). In germline, CDR1 is LNHNV, CDR2 YYDKDF (reference sequence). The CDR3 is made up of 15 amino acids. Trimming cost V 0 bases and J 5 bases, with 14 bases left between them. The CDR3 coding sequence is TGTGCCACCAGCAGAGACAGGGAGTTCGAGAACGAGCAGTACTTC. Its protein product is CATSRDREFENEQYF. The full variable domain, its missing parts supplied by reference TRBV15 and TRBJ2-7, is DAMVIQNPRYQVTQFGKPVTLSCSQTLNHNVMYWYQQKSSQAPKLLFHYYDKDFNNEADTPDNFQSRRPNTSFCFLDIRSPGLGDTAMYLCATSRDREFENEQYFGPGTRLTVT.

This clone turned up a few times. The rearrangement links TRBV5-5 to TRBJ1-2; no firm D call. CDR1 is SGHKS, CDR2 YYEKEE, per germline (reference sequence). Trimming pared 0 bases from V and 5 bases from J, leaving 8 bases between. The CDR3 sequence is 13 residues long. The CDR3 DNA reads TGTGCCAGCAGCTTGGGACCGCAATATGGCTACACCTTC. Protein: CASSLGPQYGYTF. Looking up the rest from reference TRBV5-5 and TRBJ1-2 gives the full variable domain: DAGVTQSPTHLIKTRGQQVTLRCSPISGHKSVSWYQQVLGQGPQFIFQYYEKEERGRGNFPDRFSARQFPNYSSELNVNALLLGDSALYLCASSLGPQYGYTFGSGTRLTVV.

The chain uses TRBV4-3 and TRBJ2-1; 12 nucleotides match TRBD1. This CDR3 comprises 16 residues. Germline loops: CDR1 LGHNA, CDR2 YSLEER. J lost 6 bases, V lost 1 base, and 4 bases had no gene match. This CDR3 is CASSQGGTGGINEQFF. CDR3 DNA: TGCGCCAGCAGCCAAGGGGGGACAGGGGGCATCAATGAGCAGTTCTTC.

This chain links TRBV7-6 with TRBJ2-3; possible D gene TRBD1, 5 bases. Germline V gene sequence: CDR1 SGHVS, CDR2 FNYEAQ. V lost 5 bases and J 5 bases, leaving 11 bases between the germline ends. CDR3 length equals 13 residues. The CDR3 region is CASSERQLDTQYF. The CDR3 bases are TGTGCCAGCAGCGAAAGACAGTTAGATACGCAGTATTTT.